What follows are 5 T cell receptor beta chains derived from one specimen sequenced in a study of CD8 T cells in ankylosing spondylitis (dated by TCRdb to 2017 to 2019). Preparation of the library involved 5' RACE. Instrument on record: Illumina HiSeq 2500. Using fastp at Q25 and MiXCR, TCRdb reprocessed the public reads and kept productive beta chains. Each entry is one CDR3 protein sequence, shown with its most common DNA and genes. The sample data list a few hundred thousand distinct CDR3 sequences, and about 20% of these were observed just once. Around 13% of the sample goes to the ten largest clones. Sequencing input: blood, either unsorted or a sorted T cell fraction (not recorded which). The receptor source for this set is a male donor with ankylosing spondylitis or in good health (not recorded which).

This clonotype turned up a few times. V and J are TRBV14 and TRBJ2-1; the D is unclear. The V end was cut by 0 bases, the J end by 4 bases, with 10 bases between. CDR1 is SGHDN and CDR2 is FVKESK in the germline V gene. The CDR3 has 15 amino acids. CDR3 sequence: CASSQEEDLYNEQFF. Here the CDR3 DNA reads TGTGCCAGCAGCCAAGAAGAGGACCTATACAATGAGCAGTTCTTC.

The chain links TRBV7-8 to TRBJ1-6; D unclear. The CDR3 extends over 14 amino acids. V dropped 6 bases and J dropped 9 bases, with 15 bases sitting between them. The germline gives CDR1 SGHVS, CDR2 FQNEAQ. The CDR3 loop is CASSSGFGGSPLHF. Here the CDR3 DNA reads TGTGCCAGCAGTTCAGGATTCGGAGGTTCACCCCTCCACTTT.

V usage is TRBV28 and J usage is TRBJ2-7; 9 bases map to TRBD1. Unmatched junction bases numbered 3, after V lost 7 bases and J lost 5 bases. Per germline, CDR1 MDHEN and CDR2 SYDVKM. The CDR3 extends over 12 amino acids. The CDR3 protein is CASTTGGHEQYF. The CDR3 DNA reads TGTGCCAGCACCACAGGGGGCCACGAGCAGTACTTC.

The chain links TRBV6-5 to TRBJ2-1; D gene uncertain. The CDR3 has 14 residues. Trimming took 0 bases from V and 7 from J, leaving 10 bases between them. Germline CDR1 reads MNHEY; CDR2 reads SVGAGI. This chain's CDR3 is CASSYSDRNNEQFF. In nucleotides, the CDR3 is TGTGCCAGCAGTTACTCGGATCGGAATAATGAGCAGTTCTTC.

This clonotype occurred a few times. The chain combines TRBV7-8 with TRBJ1-4; D is perhaps TRBD1 (6 bases). The CDR3 is 16 amino acids. Germline values: CDR1 SGHVS, CDR2 FQNEAQ. Trimming removed 5 bases from V and 1 base from J, with 14 bases in between. The CDR3 protein is CASSLGGAGTNEKLFF. CDR3 DNA: TGTGCCAGCAGCCTTGGGGGGGCCGGAACTAATGAAAAACTGTTTTTT.